A selection of T cell receptor beta chains follows, all from one sample in a study of response to subunit inactivated influenza vaccine. Each CDR3 protein is one row after TCRdb ran MiXCR on the RT-PCR reads. This table has approximately 730,000 distinct CDR3 sequences, approximately 15% appearing once. The sequenced sample was PBMCs from blood, obtained 14 days before vaccination. The source is a man between 45 and 60 years old who received an inactivated influenza vaccine. Both conserved end residues are part of each CDR3. The D gene is left open where the match is weak. Clone size, where shown, is once, few, many, or a class for clones that have expanded.

size,length,V,D,J,CDR3,DNA
few,16,TRBV28,TRBD1,TRBJ1-2,CASSLIGRGSLYGYTF,TGTGCCAGCAGTTTAATTGGCAGGGGGTCTCTCTATGGCTACACCTTC
few,14,TRBV20-1,NA,TRBJ2-2,CSAREVPNTGELFF,TGCAGTGCTAGAGAGGTGCCGAACACCGGGGAGCTGTTTTTT
few,16,TRBV4-1,TRBD2,TRBJ2-5,CASSQVGGRHQETQYF,TGCGCCAGCAGCCAAGTCGGGGGGAGACACCAAGAGACCCAGTACTTC
few,16,TRBV5-4,NA,TRBJ2-2,CASSLVSWISSGELFF,TGTGCCAGCAGCTTGGTGAGTTGGATTAGCAGCGGGGAGCTGTTTTTT
NA,14,TRBV2,TRBD1,TRBJ1-2,CASRPDRTSYGYTF,TGTGCCAGCAGGCCGGACAGGACATCCTATGGCTACACCTTC
few,13,TRBV28,NA,TRBJ2-7,CASSLWSPYEQYF,TGTGCCAGCAGTTTATGGTCCCCCTACGAGCAGTACTTC
many,14,TRBV7-2,NA,TRBJ2-7,CASSLSGWGYEQYF,TGTGCCAGCAGCCTATCGGGTTGGGGCTACGAGCAGTACTTC
NA,16,TRBV6-2/TRBV6-3,NA,TRBJ2-1,CASSYTLRGLKNEQFF,TGTGCCAGCAGTTACACCCTGAGGGGTCTTAAGAATGAGCAGTTCTTC
many,14,TRBV27,TRBD2,TRBJ2-1,CASSSGGLDNEQFF,TGTGCCAGCAGTAGCGGGGGACTAGACAATGAGCAGTTCTTC
NA,12,TRBV20-1,TRBD2,TRBJ2-7,CSGRDYLYEQYF,TGCAGTGGCCGGGACTACCTATACGAGCAGTACTTC
few,12,TRBV10-3,NA,TRBJ2-7,CAISDRGMGQYF,TGTGCCATCAGTGACCGGGGAATGGGGCAGTACTTC